The present entry profiles one T cell receptor (beta chain) with its context. As yet, its antigen is unknown. These data are taken from a study of spatial heterogeneity in lung cancer. Study-wide points: Intratumoral expanded alpha and beta TCR counts were found to track tumor mutation counts.

The trim removed 2 bases at V and 1 base at J, leaving 5 bases unmatched. Germline assignment: CDR1 LGHNA and CDR2 YSLEER. The length of the CDR3 is 16 residues. TCRdb independently ran MiXCR on the 5' RACE reads; one entry per CDR3 protein. The profile shows under 4,500 distinct CDR3 sequences, roughly 7% of them singletons. The time point denotes: sample taken at primary tumor resection. Sequenced here: lung tumor tissue, sampled at surgery. The TCR originated in a male donor with early-stage non-small cell lung cancer. The chain couples TRBV4-3 to TRBJ2-7; TRBD2 aligns across 10 bases. The CDR3 coding sequence is TGCGCCAGCAGCCAAATAATAGCGGGAGGTTCCTACGAGCAGTACTTC. Residues: CASSQIIAGGSYEQYF.